This TCR beta chain comes out of a study of breast tumors, draining lymph nodes, adjacent tissues. Study outcomes and limitations: Tumor TCR diversity was below lymph nodes but above nontumor tissue. Luminal-like breast cancer showed significantly greater tumor-nontumor repertoire similarity than basal-like breast cancer did. Findings are consistent with lymph node origin and intratumoral expansion of most tumor T cells.

Germline CDR1 reads KGHDR; CDR2 reads SFDVKD. Trimming at V came to 12 bases and at J to 7 bases, leaving 9 bases not matched to a gene. There are 13 residues in the CDR3. TCRdb redid the calling of the multiplex PCR reads with MiXCR, one entry per CDR3 protein. The table shows over 200,000 distinct CDR3 sequences, with less than 40% occurring only once. Breast cancer patients provided tissue from their axillary draining lymph nodes. About this clonotype itself: Its antigen remains unidentified.

The sample taken for sequencing was axillary lymph node tissue. The V call is TRBV24-1, the J call TRBJ2-1; 9 bases align to TRBD1. The TCR sequence derives from a female donor with breast cancer. Some clones in this sample may be carry-over from other donors' samples. CDR3 region: CAAVRGQGNEQFF. The CDR3 DNA reads as TGTGCCGCCGTCCGGGGACAGGGTAATGAGCAGTTCTTC.